Listed below are T cell receptor beta chains from one sample, sequenced in a study of blood T cells in healthy people across ages. MiXCR, applied by TCRdb to the 5' RACE reads, yields one record per CDR3 protein. Counted here are some 780,000 distinct CDR3 sequences, roughly 50% occurring once; the ten biggest clones make up around a quarter. The material sequenced was blood. The source is a man between 35 and 55 years old in good health. CDR3s include the opening cysteine and the closing phenylalanine or tryptophan. The order of the fields is clone size, J gene, CDR3 length, V gene, D gene, CDR3 DNA, CDR3 protein. A D gene is named only where the DNA matches it firmly. A clone size is listed for some rows: how often the clone was seen (once, few, many), or a class if it is expanded.

>NA|TRBJ2-1|15|TRBV7-6|NA
TGTGCCAGCAGCTTACTAGCCCGATCTGGCGATGAGCAGTTCTTC
CASSLLARSGDEQFF
>many|TRBJ1-1|12|TRBV7-6|NA
TGTGCCAGCAGCTCCCACGACATAGAAGCTTTCTTT
CASSSHDIEAFF
>NA|TRBJ2-2|13|TRBV18|NA
TGTGCCAGCCCATCTTCGTTGAGCGGGGAGCTGTTTTTT
CASPSSLSGELFF
>NA|TRBJ2-7|13|TRBV12-3/TRBV12-4|NA
TGTGCCAGCAGTCGGACTACTCTCTACGAGCAGTACTTC
CASSRTTLYEQYF
>many|TRBJ2-7|15|TRBV7-2|TRBD1
TGTGCCAGCAGCTTAGGCCGGGGACAGGGCCACGAGCAGTACTTC
CASSLGRGQGHEQYF
>NA|TRBJ2-7|13|TRBV6-1|TRBD1
TGTGCCAGCAGCATGACAGGGTTCAACGAGCAGTACTTC
CASSMTGFNEQYF
>few|TRBJ2-3|12|TRBV11-2|NA
TGTGCCAGCAGCTTATTCGGTTTAACGCAGTATTTT
CASSLFGLTQYF
>NA|TRBJ2-3|16|TRBV3-1|NA
TGTGCCAGCAGTTCCTGGGTGTCGGGGAGTGCAGATACGCAGTATTTT
CASSSWVSGSADTQYF
>once|TRBJ2-7|15|TRBV25-1|NA
TGTGCCAGCAGTGATATCGGACGAAATTACAATGAGCAGTACTTC
CASSDIGRNYNEQYF
>NA|TRBJ2-1|18|TRBV20-1|TRBD2
TGCAGTGCTAGAGCACTCCAATCAAGCGGGAGGAGTGGGAATGAGCAGTTCTTC
CSARALQSSGRSGNEQFF
>once|TRBJ1-2|15|TRBV6-5|NA
TGTGCCAGCAGAGCGGGTCGGGAAGCTAACTATGGCTACACCTTC
CASRAGREANYGYTF
>few|TRBJ1-2|13|TRBV6-1|NA
TGTGCCAGCAGTGTAGCAGGGAACTATGGCTACACCTTC
CASSVAGNYGYTF
>few|TRBJ2-5|13|TRBV24-1|NA
TGTGCCACCACTGGGACCAGTGGAGAGACCCAGTACTTC
CATTGTSGETQYF
>NA|TRBJ2-1|18|TRBV7-3|NA
TGTGCCAGCAGCTTATCTCGATCCGGGACGCATACATACAGTGAGCAGTTCTTC
CASSLSRSGTHTYSEQFF
>few|TRBJ2-5|13|TRBV27|NA
TGTGCCAGCAGTTTAAAACCCCGTGTGACCCAGTACTTC
CASSLKPRVTQYF
>NA|TRBJ1-5|12|TRBV6-2/TRBV6-3|NA
TGTGCCAGCAGTTACCAGAATCAGCCCCAGCATTTT
CASSYQNQPQHF
>NA|TRBJ1-1|12|TRBV10-3|NA
TGTGCCTTCCGTCAACCGAACACTGAAGCTTTCTTT
CAFRQPNTEAFF
>NA|TRBJ2-1|14|TRBV7-7|TRBD2
TGTGCCAGCAGCCCGAGACTAGCGAGCGATGAGCAGTTCTTC
CASSPRLASDEQFF
>NA|TRBJ2-6|17|TRBV28|NA
TGTGCCAGCAGTTTATTGGGGGGAGAGTCTGGGGCCAACGTCCTGACTTTC
CASSLLGGESGANVLTF
>few|TRBJ1-6|19|TRBV27|TRBD1
TGTGCCAGCAGTTTAGTCCCGGGACAGGGATTCGGCGGTAATTCACCCCTCCACTTT
CASSLVPGQGFGGNSPLHF
>few|TRBJ2-3|18|TRBV7-2|NA
TGTGCCAGCAGCTCCTCACCGGGCCGGGGAGGGGGGACAGATACGCAGTATTTT
CASSSSPGRGGGTDTQYF
>few|TRBJ2-4|14|TRBV7-9|NA
TGTGCCAGCAGCGCACAAGGGGTAAAGAACATTCAGTACTTC
CASSAQGVKNIQYF
>NA|TRBJ1-5|12|TRBV28|NA
TGTGCCAGCAGCCGCAAAAATCAGCCCCAGCATTTT
CASSRKNQPQHF
>NA|TRBJ1-1|12|TRBV20-1|NA
TGCAGTGCTAGCAGACAGAGCACTGAAGCTTTCTTT
CSASRQSTEAFF
>NA|TRBJ2-7|18|TRBV4-3|TRBD2
TGCGCCAGCAGCCCTGGGATAGCGGGTGGGAGCTCCTACAATGAGCAGTACTTC
CASSPGIAGGSSYNEQYF
>NA|TRBJ2-1|14|TRBV6-5|NA
TGTGCCAGCAGTTATAAGCACCCCGACGATGAGCAGTTCTTC
CASSYKHPDDEQFF
>few|TRBJ2-1|14|TRBV3-1|NA
TGTGCCAGCAGCCACGAGGGCCTCGTCAATGAGCAGTTCTTC
CASSHEGLVNEQFF
>NA|TRBJ2-7|16|TRBV6-6|NA
TGTGCCAGCAGTTGGTCCAGAGGGCAGGGTCCAAACGAGCAGTACTTC
CASSWSRGQGPNEQYF
>NA|TRBJ2-7|16|TRBV4-1|NA
TGCGCCAGCAGCCAAAGTCCTCGCACGCTCCCCTACGAGCAGTACTTC
CASSQSPRTLPYEQYF
>many|TRBJ2-5|14|TRBV7-9|TRBD2
TGTGCCAGCAGCTTAGCGGCGGGAGGAGAGACCCAGTACTTC
CASSLAAGGETQYF
>NA|TRBJ2-5|15|TRBV18|NA
TGTGCCAGCTCACCACCCTTTGAGAGTGAAGAGACCCAGTACTTC
CASSPPFESEETQYF
>NA|TRBJ2-3|15|TRBV27|TRBD1
TGTGCCAGCAGTTGGACAGGATCTAGCACAGATACGCAGTATTTT
CASSWTGSSTDTQYF
>NA|TRBJ1-1|13|TRBV12-5|NA
TGTGCTAGTCAGGGTCCCATGAACACTGAAGCTTTCTTT
CASQGPMNTEAFF
>NA|TRBJ1-4|15|TRBV28|NA
TGTGCCAGCAGTTTATTACAGGCAACTAATGAAAAACTGTTTTTT
CASSLLQATNEKLFF
>NA|TRBJ2-7|15|TRBV28|NA
TGTGCCAGCAGTTTAAGGACAGCAGTGGACTACGAGCAGTACTTC
CASSLRTAVDYEQYF
>few|TRBJ2-7|13|TRBV27|TRBD2
TGTGCCAGCAGAAGCGGGAGTATCTACGAGCAGTACTTC
CASRSGSIYEQYF
>NA|TRBJ2-1|19|TRBV7-6|TRBD2
TGTGCCGGCAGCTTAGGACATCTAGCGGGAGAGAGCTCCTACAATGAGCAGTTCTTC
CAGSLGHLAGESSYNEQFF
>many|TRBJ1-6|13|TRBV12-3/TRBV12-4|NA
TGTGCCAGCAGTTTTCGGGTTACGGGCACCCTCCACTTT
CASSFRVTGTLHF
>NA|TRBJ2-5|15|TRBV20-1|TRBD2
TGCAGTTCTAGAGAGTTTCTAGCGGCGAACAATGAGCAGTACTTC
CSSREFLAANNEQYF
>few|TRBJ2-7|14|TRBV20-1|TRBD2
TGCAGTGCTAGTGAGGTAGCGGGAACCTACGAGCAGTACTTC
CSASEVAGTYEQYF
>NA|TRBJ2-3|14|TRBV27|NA
TGTGCCAGCAATAACAGGTCTCACTTGGATACGCAGTATTTT
CASNNRSHLDTQYF
>once|TRBJ1-4|14|TRBV30|TRBD1
TGTGCCTGCGAAAGGACAGGGTCGGGTGAAAAACTGTTTTTT
CACERTGSGEKLFF
>NA|TRBJ2-1|14|TRBV20-1|NA
TGCAGTGCTAGACCCAGCGGACCATACAATGAGCAGTTCTTC
CSARPSGPYNEQFF